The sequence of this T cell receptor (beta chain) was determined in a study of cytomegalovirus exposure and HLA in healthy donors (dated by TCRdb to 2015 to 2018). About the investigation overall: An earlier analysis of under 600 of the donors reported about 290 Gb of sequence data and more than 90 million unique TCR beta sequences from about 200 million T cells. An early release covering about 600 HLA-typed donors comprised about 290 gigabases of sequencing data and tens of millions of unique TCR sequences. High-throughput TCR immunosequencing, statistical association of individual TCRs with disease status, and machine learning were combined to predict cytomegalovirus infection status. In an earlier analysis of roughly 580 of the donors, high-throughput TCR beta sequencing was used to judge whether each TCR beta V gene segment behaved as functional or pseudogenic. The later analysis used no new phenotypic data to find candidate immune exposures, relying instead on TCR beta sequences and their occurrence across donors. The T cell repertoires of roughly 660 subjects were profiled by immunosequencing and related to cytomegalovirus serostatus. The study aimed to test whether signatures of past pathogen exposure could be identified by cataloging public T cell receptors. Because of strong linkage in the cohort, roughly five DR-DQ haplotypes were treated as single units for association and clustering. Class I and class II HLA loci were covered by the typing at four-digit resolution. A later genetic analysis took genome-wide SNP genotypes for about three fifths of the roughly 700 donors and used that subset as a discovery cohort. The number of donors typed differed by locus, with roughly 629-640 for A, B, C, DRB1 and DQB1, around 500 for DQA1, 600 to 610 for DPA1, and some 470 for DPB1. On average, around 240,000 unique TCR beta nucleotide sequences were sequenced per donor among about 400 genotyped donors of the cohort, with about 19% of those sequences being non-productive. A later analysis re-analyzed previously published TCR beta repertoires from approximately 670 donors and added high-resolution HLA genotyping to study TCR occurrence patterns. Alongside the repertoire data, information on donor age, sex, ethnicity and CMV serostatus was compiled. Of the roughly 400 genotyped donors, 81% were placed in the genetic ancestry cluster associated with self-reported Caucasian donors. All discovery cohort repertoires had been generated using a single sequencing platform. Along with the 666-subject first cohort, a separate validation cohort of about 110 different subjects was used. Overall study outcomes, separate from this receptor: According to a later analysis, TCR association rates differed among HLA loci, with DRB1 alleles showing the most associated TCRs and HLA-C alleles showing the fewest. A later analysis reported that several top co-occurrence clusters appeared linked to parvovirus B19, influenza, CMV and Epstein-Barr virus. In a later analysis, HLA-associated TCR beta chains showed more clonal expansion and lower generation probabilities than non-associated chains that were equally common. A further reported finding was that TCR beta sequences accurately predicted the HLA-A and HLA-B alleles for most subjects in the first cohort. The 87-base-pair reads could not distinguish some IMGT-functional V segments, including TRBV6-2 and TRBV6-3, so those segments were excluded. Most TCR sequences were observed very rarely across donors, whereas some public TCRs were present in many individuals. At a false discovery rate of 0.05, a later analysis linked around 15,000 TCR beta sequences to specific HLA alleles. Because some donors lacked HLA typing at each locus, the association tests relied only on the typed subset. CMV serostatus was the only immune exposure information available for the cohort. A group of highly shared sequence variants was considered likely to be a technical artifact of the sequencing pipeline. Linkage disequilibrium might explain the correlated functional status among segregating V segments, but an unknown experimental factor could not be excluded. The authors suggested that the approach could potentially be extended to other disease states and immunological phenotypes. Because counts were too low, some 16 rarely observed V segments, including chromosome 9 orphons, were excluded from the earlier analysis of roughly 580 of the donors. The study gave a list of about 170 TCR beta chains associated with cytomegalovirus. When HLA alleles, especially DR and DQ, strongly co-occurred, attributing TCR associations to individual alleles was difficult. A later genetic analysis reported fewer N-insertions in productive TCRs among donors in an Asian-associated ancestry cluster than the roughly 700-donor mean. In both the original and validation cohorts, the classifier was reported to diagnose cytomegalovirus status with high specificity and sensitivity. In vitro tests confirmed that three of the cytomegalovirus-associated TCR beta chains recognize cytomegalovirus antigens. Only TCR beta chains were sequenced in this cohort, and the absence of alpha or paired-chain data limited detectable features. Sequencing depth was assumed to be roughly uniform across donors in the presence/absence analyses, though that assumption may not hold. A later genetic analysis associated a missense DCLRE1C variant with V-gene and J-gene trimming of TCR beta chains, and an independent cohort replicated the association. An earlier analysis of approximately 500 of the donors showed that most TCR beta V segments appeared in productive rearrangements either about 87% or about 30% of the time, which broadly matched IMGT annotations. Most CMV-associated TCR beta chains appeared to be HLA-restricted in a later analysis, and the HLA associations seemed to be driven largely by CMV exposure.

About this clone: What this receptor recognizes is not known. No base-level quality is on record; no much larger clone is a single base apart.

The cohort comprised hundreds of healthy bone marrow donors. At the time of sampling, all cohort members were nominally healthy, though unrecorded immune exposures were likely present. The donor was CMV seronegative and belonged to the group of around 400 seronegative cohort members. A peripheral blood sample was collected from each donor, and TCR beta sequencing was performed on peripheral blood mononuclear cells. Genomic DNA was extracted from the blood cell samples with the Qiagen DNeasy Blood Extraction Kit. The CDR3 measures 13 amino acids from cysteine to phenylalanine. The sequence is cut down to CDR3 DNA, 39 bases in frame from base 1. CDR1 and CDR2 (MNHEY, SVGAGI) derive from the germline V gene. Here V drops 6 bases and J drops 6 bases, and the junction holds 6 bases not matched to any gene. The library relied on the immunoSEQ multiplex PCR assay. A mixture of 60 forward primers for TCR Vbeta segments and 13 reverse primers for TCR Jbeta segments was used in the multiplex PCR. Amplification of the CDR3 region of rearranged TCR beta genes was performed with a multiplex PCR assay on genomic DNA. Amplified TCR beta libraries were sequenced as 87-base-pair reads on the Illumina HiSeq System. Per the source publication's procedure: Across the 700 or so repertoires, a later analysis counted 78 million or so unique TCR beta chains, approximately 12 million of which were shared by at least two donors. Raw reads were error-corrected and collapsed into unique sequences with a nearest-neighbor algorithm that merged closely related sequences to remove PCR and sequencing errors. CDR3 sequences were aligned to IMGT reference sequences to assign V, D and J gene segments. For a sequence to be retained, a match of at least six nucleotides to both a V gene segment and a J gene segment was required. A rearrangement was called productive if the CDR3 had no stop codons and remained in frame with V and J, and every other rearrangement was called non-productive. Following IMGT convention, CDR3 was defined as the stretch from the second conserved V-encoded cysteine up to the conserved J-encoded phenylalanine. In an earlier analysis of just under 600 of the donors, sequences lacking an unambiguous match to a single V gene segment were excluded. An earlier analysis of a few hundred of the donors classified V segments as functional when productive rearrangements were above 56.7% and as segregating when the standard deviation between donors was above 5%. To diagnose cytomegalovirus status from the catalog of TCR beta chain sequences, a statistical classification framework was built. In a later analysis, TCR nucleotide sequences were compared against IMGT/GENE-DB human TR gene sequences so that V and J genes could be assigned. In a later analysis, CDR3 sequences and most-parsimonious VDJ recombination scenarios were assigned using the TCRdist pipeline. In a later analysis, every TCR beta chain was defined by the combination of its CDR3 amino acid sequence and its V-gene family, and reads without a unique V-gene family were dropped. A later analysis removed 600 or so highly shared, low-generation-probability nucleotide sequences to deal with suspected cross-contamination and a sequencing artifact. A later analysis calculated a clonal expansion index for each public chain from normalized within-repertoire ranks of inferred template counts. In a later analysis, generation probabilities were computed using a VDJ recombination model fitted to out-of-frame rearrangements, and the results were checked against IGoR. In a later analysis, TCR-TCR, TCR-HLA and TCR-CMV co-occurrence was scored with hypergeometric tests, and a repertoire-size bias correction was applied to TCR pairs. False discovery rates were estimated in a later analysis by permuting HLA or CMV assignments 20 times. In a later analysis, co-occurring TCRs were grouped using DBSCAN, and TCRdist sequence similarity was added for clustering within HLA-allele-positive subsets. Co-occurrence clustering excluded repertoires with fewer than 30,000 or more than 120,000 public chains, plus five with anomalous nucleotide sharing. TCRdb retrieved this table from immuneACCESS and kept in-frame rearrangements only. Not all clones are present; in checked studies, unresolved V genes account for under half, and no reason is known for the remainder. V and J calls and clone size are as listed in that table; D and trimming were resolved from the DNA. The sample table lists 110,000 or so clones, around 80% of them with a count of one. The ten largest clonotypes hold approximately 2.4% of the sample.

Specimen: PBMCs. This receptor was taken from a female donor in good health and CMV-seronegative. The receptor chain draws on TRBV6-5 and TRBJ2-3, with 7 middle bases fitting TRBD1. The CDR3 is CASRPDRADTQYF. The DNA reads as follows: TGTGCCAGCAGGCCCGACAGGGCGGATACGCAGTATTTT.